A single T cell receptor (beta chain) is shown here with its context. Antigen specificity is unknown. CDR3 length: 16 amino acids. Trimming took 3 bases from V and 3 from J; bases not matched to a gene: 11. The germline V gene encodes CDR1 LNHNV and CDR2 YYDKDF (reference sequence). The sample originates from a study of T-cell reconstitution after alpha-beta-depleted transplantation in children. Findings of the study overall: Expanded graft clones, several hundred of them, were reportedly the source of alpha-beta T cells about two months after transplant.

A library of TCRbeta sequences, prepared with unique molecular identifiers, was generated. TCRdb re-called the PCR reads with MiXCR, one entry per CDR3 protein. The table includes some 840,000 distinct CDR3 sequences, 16% detected once. The sequences come from PBMCs, mostly from graft donor cells, collected 360 days after TCRalphabeta/CD19-depleted stem cell transplant. The TCR originated in a male patient aged 10 to 17 who had a stem cell transplant for acute lymphoblastic leukemia, so the T cells may come from the graft donor. This chain uses TRBV15 with TRBJ2-7; the match to TRBD2 covers 7 bases. The CDR3 here is CATSSPIGGLFYEQYF. CDR3 nucleotide sequence: TGTGCCACCAGCAGCCCCATCGGGGGACTATTCTACGAGCAGTACTTC.